The 3 T cell receptor beta chains below were found in one sample sequenced in a study of blood T cell repertoires in COVID-19. Produced via immunoSEQ multiplex PCR; TCRdb's table is partial and in-frame only. The table has 190,000 or so clones, roughly four fifths seen once; the top ten hold 7.5% to 10%. Sample: PBMCs or T cells enriched from blood (not recorded which). The receptor source for this set is a man in his forties who had recovered from COVID-19.

The chain has TRBV9 and TRBJ1-1; no definite D call. V lost 4 bases to trimming and J lost 1 base, with 14 bases between them. In germline, CDR1 is SGDLS, CDR2 YYNGEE. The CDR3 loop spans 15 amino acids. The CDR3 protein is CASSPQDFSNTEAFF. CDR3 sequence (DNA): TGTGCCAGCAGCCCCCAGGACTTCTCGAACACTGAAGCTTTCTTT.

The chain recombines TRBV5-4 with TRBJ2-1; 7 bases are a match to TRBD1. The CDR3 has 14 residues. V was pared by 3 bases and J by 1 base, with 1 base of the junction left unmatched. The germline V gene has CDR1 SGHNT and CDR2 YYREEE (reference sequence). The CDR3 loop is CASSWGQSYNEQFF. The CDR3 nucleotides read TGTGCCAGCAGCTGGGGACAGTCCTACAATGAGCAGTTCTTC.

The chain joins TRBV5-1 to TRBJ2-7, with D tentatively TRBD1 (5 bases). V was clipped by 0 bases and J by 2 bases, with 12 bases between them. The CDR3 spans 15 residues. Germline CDR1 and CDR2: SGHRS and YFSETQ. DNA of the CDR3: TGCGCCAGCAGCTTGGGACAGCTGAGTACCTACGAGCAGTACTTC. It yields the protein CASSLGQLSTYEQYF.